This T cell receptor beta chain was observed in a study of blood T cells in healthy people across ages. Overall study findings and caveats: The fall in TCR beta diversity per million T cells was roughly linear with age.

Next came a second PCR, run for roughly 7 to 12 cycles, which used a sample-barcoded 5' primer along with a J-beta primer mix. Sequencing yielded, for each sample, at least 3 million paired-end reads carrying CDR3. TCRdb analysed the 5' RACE reads with MiXCR anew, one entry per CDR3 protein. Of fewer than 750,000 distinct CDR3 sequences listed, around 50% were seen once; the top ten hold approximately 25%. This clonotype came up a few times. The target antigen is unknown. CDR3 length equals 15 residues. The V end lost 0 bases, the J end lost 3 bases, and 12 bases lay between the germline ends. Per germline, CDR1 ENHRY and CDR2 SYGVKD.

The chain couples TRBV10-3 to TRBJ2-7, with D unresolved. What was sequenced was blood. The sequence was collected from a man older than 75 in good health. The CDR3 region has the DNA TGTGCCATCAGTGAGTCAGGACGGAGAAGCTACGAGCAGTACTTC. Translating it yields CAISESGRRSYEQYF.